This T cell receptor beta chain was documented in a study of shared clonotypes between healthy human individuals. At the deep level, the assay was run. Data came from immunoSEQ multiplex PCR; TCRdb stores just in-frame clones and leaves some out. Here the sample spans over 1.4 million clones, approximately 96% being singletons. Study-wide points: Clonotype sharing across several donors was observed for roughly 5% of naive CD4 clonotypes.

Germline values: CDR1 MDHEN, CDR2 SYDVKM. The CDR3 covers 15 residues. V dropped 5 bases and J dropped 6 bases, with 17 bases sitting between them. Points on this clone: Its specificity is not known.

The V call is TRBV28, the J call TRBJ1-3, with TRBD1 as a possible D gene (5 bases). The sequence was collected from a man aged 25-40 years in good health. What was sequenced was naive CD4+ T cells sorted from blood. Subset here: CD45RA+ positively selected. The CDR3 region has the DNA TGTGCCAGCAGTCCAATACGTGGGGGGAAAAACACCATATATTTT. Protein product: CASSPIRGGKNTIYF.